This record covers a single T cell receptor beta chain. What it binds is unknown. The data were obtained in a study of siplizumab effects on memory and regulatory T cells. Study-wide points: With siplizumab, cumulative frequency of CD4+ memory-derived alloreactive sequences dropped significantly. Siplizumab cultures yielded proliferating Tregs whose suppressive function was not confirmed.

Sequenced by immunoSEQ multiplex PCR; TCRdb stores in-frame clones only, minus some. Of about 100,000 clones listed, about 91% are singletons. Sequencing used CD4+ T cells sorted from blood. This TCR derives from a human donor in good health.

The CDR3 is CASTPKGPRYEQYF. The CDR3 DNA sequence: TGTGCCAGTACCCCGAAGGGTCCCCGATACGAGCAGTACTTC. The V and J genes are TRBV6-1 and TRBJ2-7; no reliable D call. CDR3 length: 14 amino acids. V gave up 9 bases and J gave up 4 bases, with 19 bases separating them. CDR1 is MNHNS and CDR2 is SASEGT in the germline V gene.